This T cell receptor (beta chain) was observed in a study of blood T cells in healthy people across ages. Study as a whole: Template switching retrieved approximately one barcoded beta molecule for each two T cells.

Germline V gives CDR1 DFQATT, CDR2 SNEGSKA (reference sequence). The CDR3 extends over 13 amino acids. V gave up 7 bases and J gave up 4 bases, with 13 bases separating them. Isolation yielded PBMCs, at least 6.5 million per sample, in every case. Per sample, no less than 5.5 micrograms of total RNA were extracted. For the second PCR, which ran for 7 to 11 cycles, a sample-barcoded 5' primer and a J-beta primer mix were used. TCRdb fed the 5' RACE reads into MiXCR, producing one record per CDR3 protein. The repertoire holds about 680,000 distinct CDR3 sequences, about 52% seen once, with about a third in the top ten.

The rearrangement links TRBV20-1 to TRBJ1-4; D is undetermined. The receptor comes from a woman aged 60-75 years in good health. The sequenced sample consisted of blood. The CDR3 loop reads CSVVGFHNEKLFF. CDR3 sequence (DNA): TGCAGTGTAGTAGGGTTTCATAATGAAAAACTGTTTTTT.